The clone carrying this T cell receptor (beta chain) was observed a handful of times. Its target is not known. Investigators reverse transcribed all isolated RNA, so they sequenced expressed TCRB transcripts. Sequenced by immunoSEQ multiplex PCR; TCRdb stores in-frame clones only, minus some. Found here are 100,000 to 150,000 clones, roughly 10% of them singletons; the top ten hold around 0.7%. On average, the one heparinised blood draw given by each donor was approximately 120 mL. The germline CDR1 and CDR2 sequences are LNHDA and SQIVND (reference sequence). This CDR3 spans 15 amino acids. Trimming shortened V by 5 bases and J by 4 bases, and 14 bases separated the two germline ends. This sample was included in a study of beta chain features in type 1 diabetes. Study observations and caveats: Type 1 diabetes patients had TCRB CDR3s that were shorter (moderately but significantly so) in all four CD4+ subsets.

The sequenced material came from central memory CD4+ T cells from blood. V gene TRBV19 combines with J gene TRBJ2-2, with D tentatively TRBD1 (5 bases). The receptor was isolated from a man aged 25 to 45 with type 1 diabetes. The CDR3 DNA reads as TGTGCCAGTAGTTCTGACAGAGACTTCACCGGGGAGCTGTTTTTT. The encoded protein is CASSSDRDFTGELFF.